Below are 27 T cell receptor beta chains sequenced from a single sample in a study of beta chain features in type 1 diabetes. All of the isolated RNA was reverse transcribed, so expressed TCRB transcripts were sequenced. Repertoires were generated with immunoSEQ multiplex PCR, while TCRdb's copy carries only in-frame clones and drops some. The sample lists 160,000 or so clones, roughly 9% occurring once. The sample consisted of central memory CD4+ T cells from blood. The receptors stem from a woman aged 18-29 years in good health.

Only a few counts were recorded for this clone. The chain is built from TRBV7-2 and TRBJ1-5; D might be TRBD1 (6 bases). The CDR3 loop spans 13 amino acids. Trimming took off 3 bases at V and 4 bases at J, with 7 bases between the two ends. In germline, CDR1 is SGHTA, CDR2 FQGNSA. CDR3 amino acids: CASSFGQNQPQHF. As DNA, the CDR3 is TGTGCCAGCAGCTTTGGACAGAATCAGCCCCAGCATTTT.

J is TRBJ2-6 and V is TRBV19; D possibly corresponds to TRBD2 (6 bases). This CDR3 contains 15 residues. The V end lost 3 bases, the J end lost 4 bases, and 10 bases lay between the germline ends. Germline V lookup: CDR1 LNHDA, CDR2 SQIVND (reference sequence). CDR3 coding DNA: TGTGCCAGTAGTATGAGGAGGGACGGGGCCAACGTCCTGACTTTC. Translating it yields CASSMRRDGANVLTF. Looking up the rest from reference TRBV19 and TRBJ2-6 gives the full variable domain: DGGITQSPKYLFRKEGQNVTLSCEQNLNHDAMYWYRQDPGQGLRLIYYSQIVNDFQKGDIAEGYSVSREKKESFPLTVTSAQKNPTAFYLCASSMRRDGANVLTFGAGSRLTVL.

This clone was counted between two and nine times. The gene calls are TRBV4-2 and TRBJ2-5, with a weak D call TRBD1 (5 bases). This CDR3 is built from 14 residues. Germline V gene data show CDR1 as LGHNA and CDR2 as YNFKEQ. V was pared by 1 base and J by 4 bases, with 10 bases between. In DNA, the CDR3 is TGTGCCAGCAGCCAAGGCACAGGAAGAGAGACCCAGTACTTC. As protein: CASSQGTGRETQYF.

The CDR3 spells CASSQRLAGGSYVEQYF. The DNA for the CDR3 is TGCGCCAGCAGCCAGAGACTAGCGGGAGGGTCTTACGTGGAGCAGTACTTC. This chain joins TRBV4-1 and TRBJ2-5; 14 bases fit TRBD2. This CDR3 region has 17 residues. Germline V CDR1 and CDR2: MGHRA, YSYEKL. J lost 11 bases, V lost 3 bases, and 14 bases had no gene match.

This chain uses TRBV5-1 with TRBJ2-2, with D uncertain. Germline CDR1 reads SGHRS; CDR2 reads YFSETQ. V dropped 6 bases and J dropped 1 base, with 10 bases sitting between them. This CDR3 contains 14 residues. CDR3: CASTPAENTGELFF. CDR3 coding DNA: TGCGCCAGCACCCCCGCAGAGAACACCGGGGAGCTGTTTTTT.

In this sample, this clone turned up a few times. This chain joins TRBV5-4 and TRBJ2-5; 9 bases match TRBD2. Losses at the gene ends were 1 base for V and 5 bases for J; bases not matched to a gene: 9. The CDR3 length is 16 residues. Germline CDR1 is SGHNT and CDR2 is YYREEE (reference sequence). The CDR3 spells CASSLRSSGGVETQYF. The CDR3 DNA follows: TGTGCCAGCAGCTTGAGGAGTAGCGGGGGAGTGGAGACCCAGTACTTC.

This chain links TRBV7-2 with TRBJ2-7; TRBD2 matches 8 bases. With V trimmed by 2 bases and J by 2 bases, 8 bases remained unmatched. The CDR3 covers 16 residues. The germline V gene has CDR1 SGHTA and CDR2 FQGNSA. CDR3 coding DNA: TGTGCCAGCAGCTTAAATCGGGCGGGAGGTCCCTACGAGCAGTACTTC. Protein: CASSLNRAGGPYEQYF. The full variable domain, in which reference TRBV7-2 and TRBJ2-7 provide the parts outside the CDR3, is GAGVSQSPSNKVTEKGKDVELRCDPISGHTALYWYRQSLGQGLEFLIYFQGNSAPDKSGLPSDRFSAERTGGSVSTLTIQRTQQEDSAVYLCASSLNRAGGPYEQYFGPGTRLTVT.

The CDR3 reads CASSELQFTEQFF. The CDR3 nucleotides read TGTGCCAGCAGTGAATTACAATTTACTGAGCAGTTCTTC. V gene TRBV2 combines with J gene TRBJ2-1, with D uncertain. The CDR3 length is 13 residues. Trimming removed 2 bases from V and 9 bases from J, with 11 bases in between. The germline V gene has CDR1 SNHLY and CDR2 FYNNEI.

This clone has a handful of counts. V gene TRBV7-2 combines with J gene TRBJ2-5; D remains ambiguous. There are 13 residues in the CDR3. From germline, CDR1 is SGHTA and CDR2 FQGNSA. The V end was cut by 1 base, the J end by 1 base, with 4 bases between. CDR3 amino acids: CASSLVIQETQYF. CDR3 DNA: TGTGCCAGCAGCTTAGTTATCCAAGAGACCCAGTACTTC.

This clone was detected only a few times. The J gene is TRBJ2-5, the V gene TRBV5-6; 8 bases are a match to TRBD1. The CDR3 runs to 15 residues. Trimming cost V 4 bases and J 5 bases; bases outside gene matches: 10. Germline V gene sequence: CDR1 SGHDT, CDR2 YYEEEE. DNA of the CDR3: TGTGCCAGCAGCACGCAGGGGGCGCAGCAGGAGACCCAGTACTTC. Its protein is CASSTQGAQQETQYF.

The table lists this clone with a few counts. The genes are TRBV29-1 and TRBJ2-3; 8 nucleotides match TRBD1. Trimming took 4 bases from V and 3 from J; bases not matched to a gene: 9. This CDR3 spans 15 amino acids. In germline, CDR1 is SQVTM, CDR2 ANQGSEA. The chain's CDR3 is CSVGRQGNPTDTQYF. CDR3 in DNA: TGCAGCGTTGGGAGACAGGGGAACCCTACAGATACGCAGTATTTT.

This clone was seen a few times. The V gene is TRBV7-9, the J gene TRBJ2-1, with 9 bases that match TRBD1. V shed 6 bases, J shed 8 bases, and the junction held 20 bases outside the gene matches. In germline, CDR1 is SEHNR, CDR2 FQNEAQ (reference sequence). There are 18 residues in the CDR3. DNA of the CDR3: TGTGCCAGCAGGTTCGTGAGGACAGGGGAGTCGGGTGTCGATGAGCAGTTCTTC. Translation gives CASRFVRTGESGVDEQFF.

This clone was seen a single time. The J gene is TRBJ1-5, the V gene TRBV7-2, with D unclear. The V end lost 5 bases, the J end lost 5 bases, and 10 bases lay between the germline ends. CDR3 size: 13 residues. Germline V gives CDR1 SGHTA, CDR2 FQGNSA. In DNA form, the CDR3 reads TGTGCCAGCAGCCCCAACGGTGATCAGCCCCAGCATTTT. It specifies CASSPNGDQPQHF. Full variable domain (missing parts from reference TRBV7-2 and TRBJ1-5): GAGVSQSPSNKVTEKGKDVELRCDPISGHTALYWYRQSLGQGLEFLIYFQGNSAPDKSGLPSDRFSAERTGGSVSTLTIQRTQQEDSAVYLCASSPNGDQPQHFGDGTRLSIL.

The CDR3 loop reads CASSLPHQPGAFF. The CDR3 nucleotides read TGTGCCAGCTCCCTTCCACACCAGCCGGGAGCTTTCTTT. V usage is TRBV18 and J usage is TRBJ1-1; the D is unclear. V was cut by 6 bases and J by 10 bases, with 18 bases left in between. There are 13 residues in the CDR3. Germline V gene sequence: CDR1 KGHSH, CDR2 LQKENI.

This clone was seen many times. The rearrangement uses TRBV10-3 and TRBJ2-5; 9 bases are a match to TRBD1. CDR1 is ENHRY, CDR2 SYGVKD, per germline. The CDR3 loop spans 16 amino acids. The junction had 8 bases not matched to a gene; V was cut back by 4 bases and J by 2 bases. This chain's CDR3 is CAISVLKDRGQETQYF. CDR3 nucleotide sequence: TGTGCCATCAGTGTGCTCAAGGACAGGGGACAAGAGACCCAGTACTTC.

The V call is TRBV11-2, the J call TRBJ2-2; D gene ambiguous. CDR3 length: 15 amino acids. The ends were cut back, 6 bases at V and 2 bases at J, with 13 bases in the middle. Germline V gene lookup returns CDR1 SGHAT and CDR2 FQNNGV. CDR3 nucleotides: TGTGCCAGCAGGAGAAGCGAGCTAAACACCGGGGAGCTGTTTTTT. This gives the protein CASRRSELNTGELFF.

This chain connects TRBV30 to TRBJ2-1; TRBD2 matches 7 bases. The germline gives CDR1 GTSNPN, CDR2 SVGIG (reference sequence). The J segment lost 7 bases and the V segment lost 2 bases, leaving 11 bases of the junction unmatched. This CDR3 comprises 15 residues. The CDR3 reads CAWSPSGTAGNEQFF. The CDR3 DNA is TGTGCCTGGAGTCCGAGCGGGACGGCCGGAAATGAGCAGTTCTTC.

The J gene is TRBJ1-2, the V gene TRBV9; 11 positions agree with TRBD1. V was pared by 4 bases and J by 6 bases, with 17 bases of the junction left unmatched. Germline loops: CDR1 SGDLS, CDR2 YYNGEE. This CDR3 comprises 18 residues. The DNA of the CDR3 is TGTGCCAGCAGCCTCCGCGGGGGACAGGGGACAGGGGGGCATGGCTACACCTTC. Translating it yields CASSLRGGQGTGGHGYTF.

The CDR3 nucleotides read TGTGCCAGCAGCTTCGGAGATACGCAGTATTTT. It codes for CASSFGDTQYF. The rearrangement joins TRBV7-2 to TRBJ2-3; no clear D. Germline values: CDR1 SGHTA, CDR2 FQGNSA. The CDR3 runs to 11 residues. Deletions cut 3 bases from V and 5 bases from J, with 3 bases between. The full variable domain, its missing parts supplied by reference TRBV7-2 and TRBJ2-3, is GAGVSQSPSNKVTEKGKDVELRCDPISGHTALYWYRQSLGQGLEFLIYFQGNSAPDKSGLPSDRFSAERTGGSVSTLTIQRTQQEDSAVYLCASSFGDTQYFGPGTRLTVL.

In nucleotides, the CDR3 is TGTGCCAGCAGCTTAGCGCCAATAGCGGGAGGGTCGACAGATACGCAGTATTTT. This sequence encodes CASSLAPIAGGSTDTQYF. The chain has TRBV7-6 and TRBJ2-3, with TRBD2 matching 11 bases. The CDR3 covers 18 residues. Germline CDR1 reads SGHVS; CDR2 reads FNYEAQ. With 0 bases clipped from V and 3 bases from J, the junction kept 8 bases outside the gene matches.

This chain uses TRBV11-3 with TRBJ1-1, with a weak D call TRBD1 (5 bases). Germline V gene lookup returns CDR1 SGHNT and CDR2 YENEEA. V lost 1 base and J lost 2, with 8 bases in between. The CDR3 is made up of 14 amino acids. CDR3 bases: TGTGCCAGCAGCTTAGTAGACAGCAACACTGAAGCTTTCTTT. Amino acid sequence: CASSLVDSNTEAFF.

The V call is TRBV30, the J call TRBJ1-2; D is unclear. This CDR3 contains 12 residues. Germline V gene sequence: CDR1 GTSNPN, CDR2 SVGIG (reference sequence). Trimming pared 2 bases from V and 3 bases from J, leaving 7 bases between. As DNA, the CDR3 is TGTGCCTGGAGTTTGGGAGACTATGGCTACACCTTC. Protein sequence: CAWSLGDYGYTF. Full variable domain (missing parts from reference TRBV30 and TRBJ1-2): SQTIHQWPATLVQPVGSPLSLECTVEGTSNPNLYWYRQAAGRGLQLLFYSVGIGQISSEVPQNLSASRPQDRQFILSSKKLLLSDSGFYLCAWSLGDYGYTFGSGTRLTVV.

In this sample, this clone turned up a few times. The CDR3 sequence: CASSLVPTSGRGYEQYF. The CDR3 bases are TGTGCCAGCAGCTTAGTCCCAACTAGCGGGAGGGGCTACGAGCAGTACTTC. The gene calls are TRBV7-9 and TRBJ2-7, with TRBD2 matching over 13 bases. CDR1 is SEHNR and CDR2 is FQNEAQ in the germline V gene (reference sequence). The CDR3 totals 17 residues. V lost 1 base, J lost 3 bases, and 6 bases stayed unmatched.

V usage is TRBV18 and J usage is TRBJ1-2; a weak D match, TRBD1 (5 bases). Trimming cost V 6 bases and J 3 bases, with 11 bases left between them. This CDR3 has 13 amino acids. Germline assignment: CDR1 KGHSH and CDR2 LQKENI. CDR3 residues: CASSQQDDYGYTF. The DNA for the CDR3 is TGTGCCAGCTCGCAACAGGATGACTATGGCTACACCTTC.

This clone was detected ten times or more. V gene TRBV9 combines with J gene TRBJ1-2; 7 nucleotides line up with TRBD1. This CDR3 contains 15 residues. Trimming at V came to 3 bases and at J to 3 bases, leaving 8 bases not matched to a gene. The germline gives CDR1 SGDLS, CDR2 YYNGEE. The CDR3 loop reads CASSASATGDYGYTF. Here the CDR3 DNA reads TGTGCCAGCAGCGCCTCGGCCACAGGGGACTATGGCTACACCTTC.

This clone was picked up a small number of times. The chain uses TRBV18 and TRBJ2-7; D possibly corresponds to TRBD1 (5 bases). Germline-derived CDR1 and CDR2 are KGHSH and LQKENI. Trimming shortened V by 4 bases and J by 1 base, and 14 bases separated the two germline ends. This CDR3 is built from 15 residues. The CDR3 region is CASSLPGQGSYEQYF. CDR3 in DNA: TGTGCCAGCTCACTCCCCGGACAAGGTTCCTACGAGCAGTACTTC.

The chain has TRBV2 and TRBJ1-4; the match to TRBD1 covers 9 bases. Trimming took 11 bases from V and 4 from J; bases not matched to a gene: 8. The CDR3 is 14 residues long. Germline V gene sequence: CDR1 SNHLY, CDR2 FYNNEI. CDR3 in amino acids: CASGRDRVNEKLFF. The CDR3 nucleotides are TGTGCCTCAGGGCGGGACAGGGTTAATGAAAAACTGTTTTTT.